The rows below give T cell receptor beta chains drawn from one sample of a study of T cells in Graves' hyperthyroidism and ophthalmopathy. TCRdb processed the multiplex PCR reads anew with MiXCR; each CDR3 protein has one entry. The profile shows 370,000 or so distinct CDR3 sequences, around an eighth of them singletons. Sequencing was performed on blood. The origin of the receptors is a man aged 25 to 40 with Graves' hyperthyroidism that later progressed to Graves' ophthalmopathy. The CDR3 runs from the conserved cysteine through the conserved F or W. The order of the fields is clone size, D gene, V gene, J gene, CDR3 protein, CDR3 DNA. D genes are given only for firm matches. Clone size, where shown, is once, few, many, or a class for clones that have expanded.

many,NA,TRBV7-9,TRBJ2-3,CASSLEWDTQYF,TGTGCCAGCAGCTTAGAATGGGATACGCAGTATTTT
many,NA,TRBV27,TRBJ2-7,CASSYRSSYEQYF,TGTGCCAGCAGCTACAGGAGCTCCTACGAGCAGTACTTC
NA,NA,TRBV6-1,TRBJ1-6,CASSDGQFRSPLHF,TGTGCCAGCAGTGACGGGCAGTTTCGATCACCCCTCCACTTT
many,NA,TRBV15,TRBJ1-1,CATSRTGKDTEAFF,TGTGCCACCAGCAGAACAGGGAAGGACACTGAAGCTTTCTTT
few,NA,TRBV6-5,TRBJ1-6,CASSYTDPRSSPLHF,TGTGCCAGCAGTTACACCGATCCGAGATCTTCACCCCTCCACTTT
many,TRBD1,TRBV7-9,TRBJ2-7,CASRQQGTVYEQYF,TGTGCCAGCAGACAACAGGGGACCGTGTACGAGCAGTACTTC
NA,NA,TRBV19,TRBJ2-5,CASSKYRSPEETQYF,TGTGCCAGTAGTAAATACAGGAGTCCGGAAGAGACCCAGTACTTC
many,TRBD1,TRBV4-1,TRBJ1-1,CASSYRTGSTEAFF,TGCGCCAGCAGCTACCGGACAGGGTCCACTGAAGCTTTCTTT
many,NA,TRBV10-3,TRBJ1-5,CAISEGGNQPQHF,TGTGCCATCAGTGAGGGGGGCAATCAGCCCCAGCATTTT
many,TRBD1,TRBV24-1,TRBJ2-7,CATSDSGTEIYEQYF,TGTGCCACCAGTGATTCCGGGACAGAAATCTACGAGCAGTACTTC
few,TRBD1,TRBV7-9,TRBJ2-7,CASSGQSSYEQYF,TGTGCCAGCTCGGGACAGAGCTCCTACGAGCAGTACTTC
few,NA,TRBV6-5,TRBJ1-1,CASSYSIKGDTEAFF,TGTGCCAGCAGTTACTCGATTAAAGGGGACACTGAAGCTTTCTTT
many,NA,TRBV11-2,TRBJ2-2,CASSLPGAGELFF,TGTGCCAGCAGCTTACCCGGGGCCGGGGAGCTGTTTTTT
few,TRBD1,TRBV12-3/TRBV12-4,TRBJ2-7,CASSPGTGESYEQYF,TGTGCCAGCAGTCCAGGGACAGGGGAATCGTACGAGCAGTACTTC
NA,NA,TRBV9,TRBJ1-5,CASSPPGRGQPQHF,TGTGCCAGCAGCCCCCCTGGAAGAGGTCAGCCCCAGCATTTT
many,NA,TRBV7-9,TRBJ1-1,CASSYPMNTEAFF,TGTGCCAGCAGCTACCCGATGAACACTGAAGCTTTCTTT
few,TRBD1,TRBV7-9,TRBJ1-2,CASSLGQGNFGYTF,TGTGCCAGCAGCTTGGGACAGGGGAATTTTGGCTACACCTTC
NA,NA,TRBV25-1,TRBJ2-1,CASSTGNYNEQFF,TGTGCCAGCAGTACAGGGAACTACAATGAGCAGTTCTTC
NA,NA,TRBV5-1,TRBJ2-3,CASSSGSSGGPTYTQYF,TGCGCCAGCAGCTCCGGGTCCTCCGGGGGTCCCACATATACGCAGTATTTT
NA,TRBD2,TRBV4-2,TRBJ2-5,CASSQDVAGGPETQYF,TGTGCCAGCAGCCAAGATGTAGCGGGGGGGCCAGAGACCCAGTACTTC
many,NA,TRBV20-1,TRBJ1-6,CSAPSLTGLGNSPLHF,TGCAGTGCACCCAGCCTCACAGGGTTGGGTAATTCACCCCTCCACTTT
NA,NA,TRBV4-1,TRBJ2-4,CASSQDPGQLAKNIQYF,TGCGCCAGCAGCCAAGATCCAGGCCAACTAGCCAAAAACATTCAGTACTTC
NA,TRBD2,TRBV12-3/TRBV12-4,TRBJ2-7,CASSQQRGIGEQYF,TGTGCCAGCAGTCAGCAGCGGGGGATAGGGGAGCAGTACTTC
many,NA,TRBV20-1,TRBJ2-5,CSASAKKYQETQYF,TGCAGTGCTAGCGCGAAGAAGTACCAAGAGACCCAGTACTTC
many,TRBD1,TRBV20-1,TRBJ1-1,CSAKVRGETEAFF,TGCAGTGCTAAGGTCAGGGGGGAGACTGAAGCTTTCTTT
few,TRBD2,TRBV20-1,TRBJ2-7,CSAIVAGGAYEQYF,TGCAGTGCTATAGTAGCGGGGGGAGCCTACGAGCAGTACTTC
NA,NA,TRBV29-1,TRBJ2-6,CSVARVVGAGANVLTF,TGCAGCGTTGCGAGGGTGGTCGGGGCAGGGGCCAACGTCCTGACTTTC
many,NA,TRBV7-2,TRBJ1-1,CASSQGHLNTEAFF,TGTGCCAGCAGCCAGGGACACTTGAACACTGAAGCTTTCTTT
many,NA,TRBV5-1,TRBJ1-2,CASSGGSAGYGYTF,TGCGCCAGCAGCGGAGGGTCCGCGGGCTATGGCTACACCTTC
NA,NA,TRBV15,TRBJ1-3,CATSRGPGEENTIYF,TGTGCCACCAGCAGAGGTCCAGGGGAGGAAAACACCATATATTTT
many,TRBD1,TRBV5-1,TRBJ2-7,CVSTGDGDEQYF,TGCGTCTCGACAGGGGACGGGGACGAGCAGTACTTC
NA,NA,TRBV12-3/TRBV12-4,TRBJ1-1,CASSFRRAQDTEAFF,TGTGCCAGCAGTTTTCGCCGGGCCCAGGACACTGAAGCTTTCTTT
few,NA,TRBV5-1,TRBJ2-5,CASSGIPQETQYF,TGCGCCAGCAGCGGGATCCCTCAAGAGACCCAGTACTTC
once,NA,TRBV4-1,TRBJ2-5,CASSFQGRETQYF,TGCGCCAGCAGCTTCCAGGGGCGAGAGACCCAGTACTTC
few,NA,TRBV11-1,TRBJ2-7,CASSLPSRRGSYEQYF,TGTGCCAGCAGCTTACCCTCAAGGAGGGGATCCTACGAGCAGTACTTC
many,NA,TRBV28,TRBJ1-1,CASRQGGTEAFF,TGTGCCAGCAGACAGGGAGGGACTGAAGCTTTCTTT
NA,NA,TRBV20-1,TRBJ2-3,CSATCTAKADTQYF,TGCAGTGCGACCTGCACAGCCAAGGCAGATACGCAGTATTTT
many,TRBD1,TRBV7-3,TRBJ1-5,CASSLAGTERNQPQHF,TGTGCCAGCAGCTTGGCCGGGACAGAACGCAATCAGCCCCAGCATTTT
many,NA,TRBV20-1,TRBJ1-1,CSARDTGMNTEAFF,TGCAGTGCTAGAGATACAGGAATGAACACTGAAGCTTTCTTT
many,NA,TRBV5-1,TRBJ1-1,CASSNRAEAFF,TGCGCCAGCAGCAACCGGGCCGAAGCTTTCTTT
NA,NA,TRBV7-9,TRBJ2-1,CASSPWGGENNEQFF,TGTGCCAGCAGCCCCTGGGGCGGGGAGAACAATGAGCAGTTCTTC
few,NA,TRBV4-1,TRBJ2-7,CASSQDAETYEQYF,TGCGCCAGCAGCCAAGACGCTGAAACCTACGAGCAGTACTTC
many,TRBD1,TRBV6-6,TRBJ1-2,CASSYSWTGGYGYTF,TGTGCCAGCAGTTACTCTTGGACAGGGGGCTATGGCTACACCTTC
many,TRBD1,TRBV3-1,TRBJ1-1,CASSQVYEGAEAFF,TGTGCCAGCAGCCAAGTATATGAGGGGGCCGAAGCTTTCTTT
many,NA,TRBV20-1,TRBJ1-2,CSAGKGDNYGYTF,TGCAGTGCTGGGAAGGGGGACAACTATGGCTACACCTTC
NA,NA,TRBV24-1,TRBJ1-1,CATSAIGGYEAFF,TGTGCCACCAGTGCCATTGGGGGGTATGAAGCTTTCTTT
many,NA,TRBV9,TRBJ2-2,CASRDRNTGELFF,TGTGCCAGCAGGGACAGGAACACCGGGGAGCTGTTTTTT
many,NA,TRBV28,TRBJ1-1,CASSLGGAPEAFF,TGTGCCAGCAGTTTGGGGGGAGCCCCTGAAGCTTTCTTT
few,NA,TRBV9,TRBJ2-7,CASSVDQGSYEQYF,TGTGCCAGCAGCGTAGACCAGGGCTCCTACGAGCAGTACTTC
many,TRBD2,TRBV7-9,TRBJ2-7,CASSRPSGGFYEQYF,TGTGCCAGCAGCCGCCCTAGCGGGGGATTCTACGAGCAGTACTTC